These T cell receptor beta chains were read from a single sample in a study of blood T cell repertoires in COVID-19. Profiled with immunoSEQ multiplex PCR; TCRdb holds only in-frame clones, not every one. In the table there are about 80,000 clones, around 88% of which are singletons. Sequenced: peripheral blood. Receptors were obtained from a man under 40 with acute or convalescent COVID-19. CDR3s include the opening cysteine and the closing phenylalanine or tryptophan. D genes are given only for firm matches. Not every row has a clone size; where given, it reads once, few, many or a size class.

TGTGCCAGCAGCAAGGGGGCCCCACCACGTGAAGATACGCAGTATTTT CASSKGAPPREDTQYF TRBD1 TRBV7-3 . TRBJ2-3
TGTGCCAGCAGCTACGCCGGGACAGGGGATGGCGAGCAGTACTTC CASSYAGTGDGEQYF TRBD1 TRBV7-9 . TRBJ2-7
TGTGCCTGGAGTCTGGGGGGGACCTACGAGCAGTACTTC CAWSLGGTYEQYF TRBD2 TRBV30 . TRBJ2-7
TGTGCCACCAGCAGCAGACTAGCGAAGTACAATGAGCAGTTCTTC CATSSRLAKYNEQFF TRBD2 TRBV15 . TRBJ2-1
TGTGCCAGCAGTTTTCTAGCGACCTCCTACAATGAGCAGTTCTTC CASSFLATSYNEQFF . TRBV5-8 . TRBJ2-1
TGTGCCAGCAGCCAAAGGGGACTAGCGGGAGATACGCAGTATTTT CASSQRGLAGDTQYF TRBD2 TRBV4-2 few TRBJ2-3
TGCGCCAGCAGCCTGGACCTAGCGGGAGGGTTGGGTGAGCAGTTCTTC CASSLDLAGGLGEQFF TRBD2 TRBV5-1 once TRBJ2-1
TGCGCCAGCAGCTTGAGCGCAGGGTTCATCTACGAGCAGTACTTC CASSLSAGFIYEQYF . TRBV5-1 . TRBJ2-7
TGTGCCAGCAGCTTGACAGTCTTGGGGGGAAACACCATATATTTT CASSLTVLGGNTIYF . TRBV7-8 . TRBJ1-3
TGTGCCAGCAGTACCACAGGCTCTAATGAAAAACTGTTTTTT CASSTTGSNEKLFF . TRBV6-5 . TRBJ1-4
TGTGCCAGCAGTCCCCAGCGGGAGCGGGGTGAGCAGTTCTTC CASSPQRERGEQFF TRBD2 TRBV11-3 . TRBJ2-1
TGTGCCTGGAGCCTAGTGATAGGGGACAGGGGGTTCGATGAGCAGTTCTTC CAWSLVIGDRGFDEQFF TRBD1 TRBV30 . TRBJ2-1
TGTGCCAGCAGTACTCCGGGCGGGCGCGGGGGGGAGCAGTACTTC CASSTPGGRGGEQYF TRBD2 TRBV6-5 . TRBJ2-7
TGTGCCAGCAGCAACCGAGGTGAGCAGTTCTTC CASSNRGEQFF . TRBV12-3/TRBV12-4 . TRBJ2-1
TGTGCCAGCAGTTACACTGGGGGGAACTCTGGAAACACCATATATTTT CASSYTGGNSGNTIYF . TRBV6-5 . TRBJ1-3
TGTGCCAGCAGCTTCACAGGGCTGAGGTCACCCCTCCACTTT CASSFTGLRSPLHF . TRBV7-3 . TRBJ1-6
TGTGCCAGCTCACCGACAGAAAATCAGCCCCAGCATTTT CASSPTENQPQHF . TRBV18 . TRBJ1-5
TGTGCCAGTAGACGACAGGAGAACTATGGCTACACCTTC CASRRQENYGYTF . TRBV19 . TRBJ1-2
TGTGCCAGCAGCCAAGAGGCAGGGGAAGGGTGGTTTTTT CASSQEAGEGWFF . TRBV3-1/TRBV3-2 . TRBJ1-4
TGTGCCAGCAGCTTAGCTTGGGAATTTAGGACAGGGGAAAATCAGCCCCAGCATTTT CASSLAWEFRTGENQPQHF TRBD1 TRBV7-8 . TRBJ1-5
TGCAGCGTCCTAACTCCGGGACAGCCGACGGAGCAGTTCTTC CSVLTPGQPTEQFF TRBD1 TRBV29-1 once TRBJ2-1
TGTGCCAGCAGTCCAACTACGGGACTAGCGGGAGGGAAAAGGTTCTTC CASSPTTGLAGGKRFF TRBD2 TRBV28 . TRBJ2-1
TGCGCCAGCAGCTTTCGTACGGGAGGAGGAGATACGCAGTATTTT CASSFRTGGGDTQYF TRBD2 TRBV5-1 . TRBJ2-3
TGTGCCAGCAGCGTAGGTCTAGCGGGAGAAACCGGGGAGCTGTTTTTT CASSVGLAGETGELFF TRBD2 TRBV9 . TRBJ2-2
TGTGCCAGTATGAGCGGCTACTACAATGAGCAGTTCTTC CASMSGYYNEQFF . TRBV19 . TRBJ2-1
TGTGCCAGCAGTTTACGACTCCATCTAGTTCCCGGGGAGCTGTTTTTT CASSLRLHLVPGELFF . TRBV28 once TRBJ2-2
TGTGCCAGCAGCGTAGCTTGGACGGGAGGGCCTGCAGATACGCAGTATTTT CASSVAWTGGPADTQYF TRBD2 TRBV9 . TRBJ2-3
TGCAGCGTTGGCTCGGGGGACTCTGGAAACACCATATATTTT CSVGSGDSGNTIYF . TRBV29-1 . TRBJ1-3
TGTGCCAGCAGTTATAGAGGTGGTCAGCCCCAGCATTTT CASSYRGGQPQHF . TRBV6-5 . TRBJ1-5
TGTGCCAGCAACGGACTAGCGGGAGACTACGAGCAGTACTTC CASNGLAGDYEQYF TRBD2 TRBV25-1 . TRBJ2-7
TGTGCCAGCAGTCTTGCTGGGGCGGGGGAGCTGTTTTTT CASSLAGAGELFF . TRBV27 . TRBJ2-2
TGTGCCAGCAGCTTATCGCTAGCGGGAGGGAGGGAGACCCAGTACTTC CASSLSLAGGRETQYF TRBD2 TRBV7-9 . TRBJ2-5
TGTGCCAGCAGTTCTCACGGCTACGAGCAGTACTTC CASSSHGYEQYF . TRBV7-6 . TRBJ2-7
TGTGCCTCCTCCCCTCTTAACACCGGGGAGCTGTTTTTT CASSPLNTGELFF . TRBV10-3 few TRBJ2-2
TGTGCCAGCAGCGCCCAGACGGGGGGGAGAAGGGAGACCCAGTACTTC CASSAQTGGRRETQYF TRBD2 TRBV9 once TRBJ2-5
TGTGCCAGCAGTTACCTCAGACAGGGGAGGGAAAAACTGTTTTTT CASSYLRQGREKLFF TRBD1 TRBV6-5 . TRBJ1-4
TGTGCCAGCAGCGTACCCCGACTAGCTAAAAAGGAAGGCAATGAGCAGTTCTTC CASSVPRLAKKEGNEQFF TRBD2 TRBV7-9 . TRBJ2-1
TGTGCCAGCTCACCAGGAGGCAATCAGCCCCAGCATTTT CASSPGGNQPQHF . TRBV18 . TRBJ1-5
TGTGCCATCATGGGACTAGCGAGCTACGAGCAGTACTTC CAIMGLASYEQYF TRBD2 TRBV10-3 . TRBJ2-7
TGTGCCACCAGTGATTTCTCAGGGGGCACTGAAGCTTTCTTT CATSDFSGGTEAFF TRBD1 TRBV24-1 . TRBJ1-1
TGTGCCAGTAATCCGACAGGTAACACTGAAGCTTTCTTT CASNPTGNTEAFF . TRBV19 . TRBJ1-1
TGCGCCAGCAGCCAGCAGGGGTCCTGGACCGGGGAGCTGTTTTTT CASSQQGSWTGELFF . TRBV4-1 . TRBJ2-2